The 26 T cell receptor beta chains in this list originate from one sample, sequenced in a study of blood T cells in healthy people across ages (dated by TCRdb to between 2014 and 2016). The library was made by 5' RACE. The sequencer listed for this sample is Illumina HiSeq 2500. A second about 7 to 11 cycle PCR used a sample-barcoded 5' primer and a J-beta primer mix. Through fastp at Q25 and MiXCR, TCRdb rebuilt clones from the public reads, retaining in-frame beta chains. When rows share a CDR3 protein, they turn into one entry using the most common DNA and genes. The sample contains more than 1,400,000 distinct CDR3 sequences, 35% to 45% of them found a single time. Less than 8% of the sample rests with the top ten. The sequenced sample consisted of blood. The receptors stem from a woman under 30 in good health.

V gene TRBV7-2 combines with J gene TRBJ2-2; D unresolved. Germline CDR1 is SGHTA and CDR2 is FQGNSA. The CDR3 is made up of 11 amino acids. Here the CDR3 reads CAARRSSELFF. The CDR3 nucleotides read TGTGCTGCGAGGAGATCTTCGGAGCTGTTTTTT.

CDR3 region: CSARDKKGHFYEQYF. CDR3 DNA sequence: TGCAGTGCTAGGGACAAGAAGGGGCACTTCTACGAGCAGTACTTC. The chain employs TRBV20-1 and TRBJ2-5; perhaps TRBD1 as D (5 bases). Near its end, the DNA agrees better with TRBJ2-7, so the J call may be wrong. Germline CDR1 reads DFQATT; CDR2 reads SNEGSKA (reference sequence). This CDR3 is 15 amino acids long.

CDR3 sequence: CASSSRGDSYNEQYF. The CDR3 nucleotides read TGTGCCAGCAGTTCCCGGGGGGATTCGTATAATGAGCAGTACTTC. V and J are TRBV28 and TRBJ2-5; 7 bases agree with TRBD2. Trimming took 4 bases from V and 11 from J; bases not matched to a gene: 16. The CDR3 sequence is 15 residues long. Per the germline V gene, CDR1 is MDHEN and CDR2 is SYDVKM.

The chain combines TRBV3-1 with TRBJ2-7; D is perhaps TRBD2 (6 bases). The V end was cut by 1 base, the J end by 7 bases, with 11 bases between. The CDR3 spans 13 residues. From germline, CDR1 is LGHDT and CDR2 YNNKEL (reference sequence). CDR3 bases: TGTGCCAGCAGCCAAGTAACTAGCAATGAGCAGTACTTC. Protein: CASSQVTSNEQYF.

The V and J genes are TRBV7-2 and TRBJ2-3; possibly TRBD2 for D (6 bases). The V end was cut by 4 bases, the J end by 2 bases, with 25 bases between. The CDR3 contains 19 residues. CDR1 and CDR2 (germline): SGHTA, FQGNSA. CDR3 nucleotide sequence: TGTGCCAGCAGCTCACGACTCTTGCCACCCGGGAGACCCACAGATACGCAGTATTTT. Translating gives CASSSRLLPPGRPTDTQYF.

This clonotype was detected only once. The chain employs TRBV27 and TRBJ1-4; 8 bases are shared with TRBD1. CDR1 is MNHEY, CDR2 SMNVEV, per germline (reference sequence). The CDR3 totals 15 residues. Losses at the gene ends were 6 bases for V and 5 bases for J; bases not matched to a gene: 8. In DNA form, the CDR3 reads TGTGCCAGCAGCACGACTCGGACAGGGAATGAAAAACTGTTTTTT. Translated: CASSTTRTGNEKLFF. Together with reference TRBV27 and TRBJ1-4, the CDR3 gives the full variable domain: EAQVTQNPRYLITVTGKKLTVTCSQNMNHEYMSWYRQDPGLGLRQIYYSMNVEVTDKGDVPEGYKVSRKEKRNFPLILESPSPNQTSLYFCASSTTRTGNEKLFFGSGTQLSVL.

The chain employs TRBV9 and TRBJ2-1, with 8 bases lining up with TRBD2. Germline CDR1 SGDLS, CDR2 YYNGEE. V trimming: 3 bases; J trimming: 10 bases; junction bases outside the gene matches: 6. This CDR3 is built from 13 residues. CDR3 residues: CASSGPAGDEQFF. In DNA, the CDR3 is TGTGCCAGCAGCGGCCCAGCGGGAGACGAGCAGTTCTTC.

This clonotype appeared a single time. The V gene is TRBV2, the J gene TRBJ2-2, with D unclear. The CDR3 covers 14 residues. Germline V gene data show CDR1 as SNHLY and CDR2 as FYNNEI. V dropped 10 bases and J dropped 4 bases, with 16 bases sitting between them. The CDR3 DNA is TGTGCCACAGCTGTCCTCCGATCCACCGGGGAGCTGTTTTTT. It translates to CATAVLRSTGELFF.

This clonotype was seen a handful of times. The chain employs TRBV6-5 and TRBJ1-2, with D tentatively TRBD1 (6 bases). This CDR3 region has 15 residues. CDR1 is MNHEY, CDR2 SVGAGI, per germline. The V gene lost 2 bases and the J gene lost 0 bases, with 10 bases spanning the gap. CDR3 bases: TGTGCCAGCAGTTACGCGGGGGGCCCTAACTATGGCTACACCTTC. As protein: CASSYAGGPNYGYTF.

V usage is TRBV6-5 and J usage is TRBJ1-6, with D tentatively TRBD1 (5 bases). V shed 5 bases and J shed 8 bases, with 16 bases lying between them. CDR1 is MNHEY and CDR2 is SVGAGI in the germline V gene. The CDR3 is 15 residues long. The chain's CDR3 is CASSVPGSPYSPLHF. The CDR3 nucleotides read TGTGCCAGCAGTGTCCCAGGGAGCCCTTATTCACCCCTCCACTTT.

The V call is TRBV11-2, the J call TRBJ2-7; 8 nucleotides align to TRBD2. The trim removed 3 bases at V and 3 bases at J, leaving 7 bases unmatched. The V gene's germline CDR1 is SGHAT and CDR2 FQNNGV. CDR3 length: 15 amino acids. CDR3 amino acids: CASSFLGREDYEQYF. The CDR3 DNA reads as TGTGCCAGCAGCTTCCTTGGGCGGGAGGACTACGAGCAGTACTTC.

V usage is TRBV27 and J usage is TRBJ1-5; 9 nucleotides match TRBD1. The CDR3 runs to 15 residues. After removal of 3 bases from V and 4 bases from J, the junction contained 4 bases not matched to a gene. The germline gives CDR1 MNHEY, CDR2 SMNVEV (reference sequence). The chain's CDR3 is CASSFIGTGNQPQHF. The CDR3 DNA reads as TGTGCCAGCAGTTTCATTGGGACAGGGAATCAGCCCCAGCATTTT.

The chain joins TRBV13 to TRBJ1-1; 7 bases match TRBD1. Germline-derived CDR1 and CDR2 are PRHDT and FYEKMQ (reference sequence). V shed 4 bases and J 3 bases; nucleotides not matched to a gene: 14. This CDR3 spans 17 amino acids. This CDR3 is CASSCPPGGDCDTEAFF. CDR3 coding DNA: TGTGCCAGCAGCTGCCCTCCAGGGGGGGATTGCGACACTGAAGCTTTCTTT.

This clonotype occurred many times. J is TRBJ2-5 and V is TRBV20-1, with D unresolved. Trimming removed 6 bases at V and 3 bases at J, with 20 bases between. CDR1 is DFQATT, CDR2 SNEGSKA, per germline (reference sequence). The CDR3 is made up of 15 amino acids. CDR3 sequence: CSALIRADFKETQYF. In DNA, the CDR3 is TGCAGTGCCTTAATACGGGCAGATTTTAAAGAGACCCAGTACTTC.

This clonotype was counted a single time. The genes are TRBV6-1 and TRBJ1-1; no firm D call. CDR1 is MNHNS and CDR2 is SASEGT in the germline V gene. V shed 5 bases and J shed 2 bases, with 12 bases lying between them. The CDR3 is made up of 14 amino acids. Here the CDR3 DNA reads TGTGCCAGCAGTCGCGACGGCCTCAACACTGAAGCTTTCTTT. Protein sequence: CASSRDGLNTEAFF.

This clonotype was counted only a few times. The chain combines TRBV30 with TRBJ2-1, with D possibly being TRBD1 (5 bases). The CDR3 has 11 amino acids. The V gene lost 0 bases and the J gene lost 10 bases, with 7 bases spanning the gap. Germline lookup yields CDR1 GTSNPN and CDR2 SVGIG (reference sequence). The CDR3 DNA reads TGTGCCTGGAGTGTACAGGCCGAGCAGTTCTTC. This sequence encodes CAWSVQAEQFF.

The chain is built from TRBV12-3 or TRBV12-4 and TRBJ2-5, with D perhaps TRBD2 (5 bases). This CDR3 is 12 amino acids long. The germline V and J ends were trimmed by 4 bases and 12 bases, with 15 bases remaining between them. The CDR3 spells CASSSRRTGEYF. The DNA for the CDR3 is TGTGCCAGCAGTTCGAGGAGGACCGGGGAGTACTTC.

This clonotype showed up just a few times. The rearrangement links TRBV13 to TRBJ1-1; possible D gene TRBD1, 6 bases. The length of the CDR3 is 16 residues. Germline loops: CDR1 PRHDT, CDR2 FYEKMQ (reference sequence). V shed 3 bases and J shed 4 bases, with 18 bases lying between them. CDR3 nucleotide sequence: TGTGCCAGCAGCTTGAAGACCGGGGGCACGAGCACTGAAGCTTTCTTT. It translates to CASSLKTGGTSTEAFF.

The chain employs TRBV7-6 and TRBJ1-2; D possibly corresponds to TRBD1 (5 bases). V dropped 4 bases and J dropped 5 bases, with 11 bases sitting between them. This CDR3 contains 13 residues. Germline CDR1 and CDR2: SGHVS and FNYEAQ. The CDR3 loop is CASSSGYGYGYTF. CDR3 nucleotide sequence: TGTGCCAGCAGCTCAGGGTATGGATATGGCTACACCTTC.

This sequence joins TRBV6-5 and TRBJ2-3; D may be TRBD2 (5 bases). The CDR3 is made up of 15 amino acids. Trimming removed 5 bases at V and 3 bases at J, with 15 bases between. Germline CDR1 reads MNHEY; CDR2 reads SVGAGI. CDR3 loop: CASSRAPTGTDTQYF. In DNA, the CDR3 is TGTGCCAGCAGTCGGGCCCCGACGGGGACAGATACGCAGTATTTT.

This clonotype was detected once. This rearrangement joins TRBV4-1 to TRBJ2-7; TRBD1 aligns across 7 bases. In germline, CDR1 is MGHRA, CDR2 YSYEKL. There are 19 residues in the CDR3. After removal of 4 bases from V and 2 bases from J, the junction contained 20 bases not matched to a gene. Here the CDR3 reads CASSPSHSTGKTPTYEQYF. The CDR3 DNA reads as TGCGCCAGCAGCCCCAGCCACTCGACAGGGAAGACACCGACCTACGAGCAGTACTTC.

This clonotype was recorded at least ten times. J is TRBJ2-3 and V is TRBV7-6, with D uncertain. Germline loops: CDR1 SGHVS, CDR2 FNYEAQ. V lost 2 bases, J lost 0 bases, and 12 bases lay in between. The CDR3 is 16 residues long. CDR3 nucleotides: TGTGCCAGCAGCTTAAAACCCCTTGACAGCACAGATACGCAGTATTTT. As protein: CASSLKPLDSTDTQYF.

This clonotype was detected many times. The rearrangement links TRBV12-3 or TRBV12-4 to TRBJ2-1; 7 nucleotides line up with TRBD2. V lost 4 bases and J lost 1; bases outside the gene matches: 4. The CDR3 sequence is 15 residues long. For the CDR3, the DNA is TGTGCCAGCAGTTCGAGTAGCGGGTCCTACAATGAGCAGTTCTTC. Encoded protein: CASSSSSGSYNEQFF.

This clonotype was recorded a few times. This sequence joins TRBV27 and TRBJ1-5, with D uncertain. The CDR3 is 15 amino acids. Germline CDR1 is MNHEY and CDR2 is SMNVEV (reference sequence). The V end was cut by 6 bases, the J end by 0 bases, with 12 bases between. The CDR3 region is CASRPDLFSNQPQHF. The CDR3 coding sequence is TGTGCCAGCAGGCCGGACCTATTTAGCAATCAGCCCCAGCATTTT.

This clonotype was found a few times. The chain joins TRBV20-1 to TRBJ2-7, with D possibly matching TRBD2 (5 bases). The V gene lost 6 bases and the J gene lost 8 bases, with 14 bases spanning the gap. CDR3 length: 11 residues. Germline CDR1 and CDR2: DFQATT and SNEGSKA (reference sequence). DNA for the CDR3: TGCAGTGCGAGGGATCAAGTGAAGCAGTACTTC. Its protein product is CSARDQVKQYF.

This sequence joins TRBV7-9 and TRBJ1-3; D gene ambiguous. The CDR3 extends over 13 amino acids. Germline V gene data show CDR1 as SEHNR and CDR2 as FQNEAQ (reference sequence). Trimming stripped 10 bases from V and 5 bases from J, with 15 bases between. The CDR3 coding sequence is TGTGCCACCGAAGGGCGCGGTAGAAACACCATATATTTT. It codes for CATEGRGRNTIYF.